Listed below are T cell receptor beta chains from one sample, sequenced in a study of OX40 agonist ivuxolimab in advanced cancers. TCRdb keeps only in-frame clones here, not all; method: immunoSEQ multiplex PCR. This sample has some 62,000 clones, with more than 65% found just once. This specimen consisted of CD4+ or CD8+ T cells sorted from blood, obtained in a trial of the OX40 agonist ivuxolimab. These receptors originate from an adult with an advanced solid tumor such as melanoma, head and neck, liver or kidney cancer. CDR3s include the opening cysteine and the closing phenylalanine or tryptophan. The D gene is left open where the match is weak. Not all rows give a size; the values are once, few, many and, for expanded clones, a class.

-,-,TRBJ2-7,TRBV11-1,CASSLGAGPYEQYF,TGTGCCAGCAGCTTAGGTGCCGGACCGTACGAGCAGTACTTC
-,-,TRBJ2-1,TRBV7-2,CATRGAGRPQFF,TGTGCCACCAGAGGGGCAGGCCGGCCCCAGTTCTTC
-,-,TRBJ1-5,TRBV28,CASSFQDSIHQPQHF,TGTGCCAGCAGTTTCCAGGACAGCATCCATCAGCCCCAGCATTTT
TRBD2,-,TRBJ2-1,TRBV7-2,CASSPSGGLAGNEQFF,TGTGCCAGCAGCCCAAGTGGGGGACTAGCGGGGAATGAGCAGTTCTTC
-,-,TRBJ2-5,TRBV15,CATSRAQETQYF,TGTGCCACCAGCAGAGCCCAAGAGACCCAGTACTTC
TRBD1,-,TRBJ2-5,TRBV2,CASSTGSPQETQYF,TGTGCCTCCTCGACAGGGTCGCCACAAGAGACCCAGTACTTC
TRBD2,-,TRBJ2-7,TRBV9,CASSAGLAEHYEQYF,TGTGCCAGCAGCGCGGGACTAGCGGAACACTACGAGCAGTACTTC
TRBD2,-,TRBJ2-1,TRBV7-3,CASSPGLAGGSGWSSYNEQFF,TGTGCCAGCAGCCCCGGACTAGCGGGAGGTAGTGGTTGGTCCTCCTACAATGAGCAGTTCTTC
-,-,TRBJ2-5,TRBV5-4,CASSLAPSAGAETQYF,TGTGCCAGCAGCTTGGCCCCTAGCGCGGGGGCAGAGACCCAGTACTTC
-,-,TRBJ2-2,TRBV4-1,CASSQGQANTGELFF,TGCGCCAGCAGCCAAGGACAAGCGAACACCGGGGAGCTGTTTTTT
-,-,TRBJ2-1,TRBV5-8,CASSLVQGQFGHREQFF,TGTGCCAGCAGCTTGGTGCAGGGTCAATTCGGGCACAGGGAGCAGTTCTTC
-,-,TRBJ2-1,TRBV10-2,CASSEQPSYNEQFF,TGCGCCAGCAGTGAACAGCCGTCCTACAATGAGCAGTTCTTC
-,few,TRBJ1-1,TRBV30,CAWSGRGNTEAFF,TGTGCCTGGAGTGGTCGAGGGAACACTGAAGCTTTCTTT
TRBD2,-,TRBJ2-1,TRBV4-3,CASSLTSGDNEQFF,TGCGCCAGCAGCCTGACTAGCGGGGACAATGAGCAGTTCTTC
-,-,TRBJ1-4,TRBV7-6,CASSLLNEKLFF,TGTGCCAGCAGCTTACTGAATGAAAAACTGTTTTTT
-,-,TRBJ2-7,TRBV23-1,CASSQWGLPFSYEQYF,TGCGCCAGCAGTCAATGGGGACTGCCTTTCTCCTACGAGCAGTACTTC
-,-,TRBJ1-5,TRBV19,CASSMWQGVNQPQHF,TGTGCCAGTAGTATGTGGCAGGGTGTCAATCAGCCCCAGCATTTT
TRBD2,-,TRBJ2-5,TRBV5-5,CASSFWEGQETQYF,TGTGCCAGCAGCTTTTGGGAGGGCCAGGAGACCCAGTACTTC
TRBD1,-,TRBJ2-1,TRBV5-1,CASSLPGTGASNEQFF,TGCGCCAGCAGCTTGCCCGGGACAGGGGCCTCCAATGAGCAGTTCTTC
TRBD1,-,TRBJ1-6,TRBV6-6,CASSLGQYNSPLHF,TGTGCCAGCAGTCTGGGACAGTATAATTCACCCCTCCACTTT
TRBD1,few,TRBJ1-2,TRBV7-3,CASSPGTGDYGYTF,TGTGCCAGCAGCCCAGGGACAGGGGACTATGGCTACACCTTC
-,-,TRBJ1-3,TRBV19,CASSKGGFYGNTIYF,TGTGCCAGTAGTAAAGGGGGATTCTATGGAAACACCATATATTTT
-,-,TRBJ1-6,TRBV28,CASSLPRTLNSPLHF,TGTGCCAGCAGTTTACCCCGGACACTGAATTCACCCCTCCACTTT
TRBD1,medium-sized,TRBJ1-5,TRBV6-5,CASRDRAANQPQHF,TGTGCCAGCCGGGACAGGGCAGCGAATCAGCCCCAGCATTTT
TRBD1,once,TRBJ1-1,TRBV4-3,CASSQQGGGTEAFF,TGCGCCAGCAGCCAACAGGGGGGGGGCACTGAAGCTTTCTTT
-,-,TRBJ2-1,TRBV27,CASSSPTTWGHNEQFF,TGTGCCAGCAGTTCGCCAACTACATGGGGCCACAATGAGCAGTTCTTC
TRBD2,-,TRBJ2-2,TRBV27,CASSVGTSGGTGELFF,TGTGCCAGCAGTGTCGGGACTAGCGGGGGGACCGGGGAGCTGTTTTTT
-,-,TRBJ2-5,TRBV15,CATKLPREGETQYF,TGTGCCACAAAACTCCCCCGCGAAGGGGAGACCCAGTACTTC
TRBD2,once,TRBJ2-7,TRBV14,CASSPGLAGGISSYEQYF,TGTGCCAGCAGCCCGGGACTAGCGGGAGGGATAAGCTCCTACGAGCAGTACTTC
-,-,TRBJ2-7,TRBV5-6,CASGYRDYEQYF,TGTGCCAGCGGCTACCGGGATTACGAGCAGTACTTC
-,-,TRBJ2-3,TRBV28,CASSPPLTSTDTQYF,TGTGCCAGCAGTCCTCCCTTGACTAGCACAGATACGCAGTATTTT
-,-,TRBJ2-1,TRBV6-5,CASRSHTHEQFF,TGTGCCAGCAGGTCGCATACGCATGAGCAGTTCTTC